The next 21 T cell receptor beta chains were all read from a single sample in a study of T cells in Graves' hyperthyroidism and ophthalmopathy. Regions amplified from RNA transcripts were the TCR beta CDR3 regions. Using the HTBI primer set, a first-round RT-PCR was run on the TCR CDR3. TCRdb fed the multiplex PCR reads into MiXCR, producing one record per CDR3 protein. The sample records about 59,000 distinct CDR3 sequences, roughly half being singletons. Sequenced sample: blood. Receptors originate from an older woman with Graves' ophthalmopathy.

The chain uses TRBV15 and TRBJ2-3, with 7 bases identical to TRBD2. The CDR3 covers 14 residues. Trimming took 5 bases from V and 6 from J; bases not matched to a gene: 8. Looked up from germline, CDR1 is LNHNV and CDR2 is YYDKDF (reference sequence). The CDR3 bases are TGTGCCACCAGCCGAGGCGGGGGACGGGATACGCAGTATTTT. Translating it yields CATSRGGGRDTQYF.

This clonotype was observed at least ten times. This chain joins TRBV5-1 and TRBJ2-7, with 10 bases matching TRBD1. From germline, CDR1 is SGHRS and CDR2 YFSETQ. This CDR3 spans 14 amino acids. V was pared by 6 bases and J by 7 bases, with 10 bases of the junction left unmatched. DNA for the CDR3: TGCGCCAGCACCCCGACAGGGGGCCTGAAGGAGCAGTACTTC. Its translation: CASTPTGGLKEQYF.

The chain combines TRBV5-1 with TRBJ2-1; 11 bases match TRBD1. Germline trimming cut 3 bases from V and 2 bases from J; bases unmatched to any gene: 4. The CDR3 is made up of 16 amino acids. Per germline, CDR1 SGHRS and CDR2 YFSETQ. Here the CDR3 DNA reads TGCGCCAGCAGCTCGTCGGGACAGGGGGCCTACAATGAGCAGTTCTTC. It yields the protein CASSSSGQGAYNEQFF.

The CDR3 bases are TGTGCCAGCAGGGAGACAGGGTATTTCAAGCAGTACTTC. Translation: CASRETGYFKQYF. The chain combines TRBV2 with TRBJ2-7, with 7 bases that match TRBD1. V lost 6 bases and J lost 8; bases outside the gene matches: 10. Germline V CDR1 and CDR2: SNHLY, FYNNEI. The CDR3 is 13 amino acids.

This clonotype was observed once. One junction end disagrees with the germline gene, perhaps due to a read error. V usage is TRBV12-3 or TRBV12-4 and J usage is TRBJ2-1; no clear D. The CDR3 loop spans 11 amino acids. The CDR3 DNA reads TGTGCCAGCACTTTAGGGTATGAGCAGTTCTTC. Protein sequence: CASTLGYEQFF.

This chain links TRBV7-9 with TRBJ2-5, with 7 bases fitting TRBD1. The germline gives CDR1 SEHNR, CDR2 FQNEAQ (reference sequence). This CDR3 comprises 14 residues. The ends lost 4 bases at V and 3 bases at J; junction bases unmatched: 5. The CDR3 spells CASSWKTGKETQYF. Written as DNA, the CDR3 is TGTGCCAGCAGCTGGAAGACAGGGAAAGAGACCCAGTACTTC. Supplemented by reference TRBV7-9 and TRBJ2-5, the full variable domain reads DTGVSQNPRHKITKRGQNVTFRCDPISEHNRLYWYRQTLGQGPEFLTYFQNEAQLEKSRLLSDRFSAERPKGSFSTLEIQRTEQGDSAMYLCASSWKTGKETQYFGPGTRLLVL.

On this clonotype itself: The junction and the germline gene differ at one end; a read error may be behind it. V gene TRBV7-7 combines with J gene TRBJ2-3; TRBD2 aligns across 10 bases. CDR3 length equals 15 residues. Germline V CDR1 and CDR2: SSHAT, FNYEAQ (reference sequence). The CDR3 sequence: CASSPGTSDTDTQYF. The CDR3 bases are TGTGCTAGCAGTCCCGGGACTAGCGACACAGATACGCAGTATTTT.

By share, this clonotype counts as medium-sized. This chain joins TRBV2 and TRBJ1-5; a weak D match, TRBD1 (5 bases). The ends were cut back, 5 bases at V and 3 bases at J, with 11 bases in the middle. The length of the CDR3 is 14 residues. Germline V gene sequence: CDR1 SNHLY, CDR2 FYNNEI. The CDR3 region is CASSMGGDNQPQHF. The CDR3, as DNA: TGTGCCAGCAGTATGGGAGGGGACAATCAGCCCCAGCATTTT.

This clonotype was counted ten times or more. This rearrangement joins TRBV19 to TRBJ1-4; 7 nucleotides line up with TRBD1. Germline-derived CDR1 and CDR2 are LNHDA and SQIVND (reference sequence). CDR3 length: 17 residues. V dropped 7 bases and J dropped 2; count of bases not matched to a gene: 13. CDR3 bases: TGTGCCAGTACCCCCAGGAGACAGGGATCGACTAATGAAAAACTGTTTTTT. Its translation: CASTPRRQGSTNEKLFF.

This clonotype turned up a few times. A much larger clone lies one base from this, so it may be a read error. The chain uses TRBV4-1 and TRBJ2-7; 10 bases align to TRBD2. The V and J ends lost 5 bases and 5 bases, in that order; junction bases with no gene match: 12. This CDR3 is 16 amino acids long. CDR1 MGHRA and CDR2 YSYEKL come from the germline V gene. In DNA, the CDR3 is TGCGCCAGCAGCAAGGCCCTAGCGGGAGTTGTAGACGAGCAGTACTTC. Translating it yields CASSKALAGVVDEQYF.

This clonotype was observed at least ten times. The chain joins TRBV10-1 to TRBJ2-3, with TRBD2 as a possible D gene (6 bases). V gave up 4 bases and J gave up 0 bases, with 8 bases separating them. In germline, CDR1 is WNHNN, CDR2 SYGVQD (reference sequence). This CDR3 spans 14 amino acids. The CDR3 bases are TGCGCCAGCAGTGTAGCGGATAGCACAGATACGCAGTATTTT. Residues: CASSVADSTDTQYF.

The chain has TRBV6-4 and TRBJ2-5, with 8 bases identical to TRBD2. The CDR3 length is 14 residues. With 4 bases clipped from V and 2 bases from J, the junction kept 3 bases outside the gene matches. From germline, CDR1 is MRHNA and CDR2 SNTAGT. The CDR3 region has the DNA TGTGCCAGCAGTGGCGCGGGGGGTCAAGAGACCCAGTACTTC. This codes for CASSGAGGQETQYF.

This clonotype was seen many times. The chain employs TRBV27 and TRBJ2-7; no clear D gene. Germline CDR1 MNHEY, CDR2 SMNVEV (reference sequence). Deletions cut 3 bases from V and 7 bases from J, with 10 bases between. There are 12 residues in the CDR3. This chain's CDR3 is CASSFGEGEQYF. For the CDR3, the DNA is TGTGCCAGCAGTTTTGGGGAAGGGGAGCAGTACTTC.

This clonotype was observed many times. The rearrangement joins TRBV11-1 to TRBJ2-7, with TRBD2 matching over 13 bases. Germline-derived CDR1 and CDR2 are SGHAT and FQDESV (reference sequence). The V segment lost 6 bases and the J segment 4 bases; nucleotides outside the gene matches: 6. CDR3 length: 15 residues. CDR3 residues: CASRAGTSGIYEQYF. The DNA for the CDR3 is TGTGCCAGCAGGGCCGGGACTAGCGGGATTTACGAGCAGTACTTC.

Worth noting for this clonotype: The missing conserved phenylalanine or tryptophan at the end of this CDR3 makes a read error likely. CDR3 sequence reads: CANSQGQGGETQYL. The DNA of the CDR3 is TGCGCCAACAGCCAAGGACAGGGCGGCGAGACCCAGTACCTC. The chain recombines TRBV4-3 with TRBJ2-5, with 8 bases identical to TRBD1. The CDR3 length is 14 residues. Germline values: CDR1 LGHNA, CDR2 YSLEER.

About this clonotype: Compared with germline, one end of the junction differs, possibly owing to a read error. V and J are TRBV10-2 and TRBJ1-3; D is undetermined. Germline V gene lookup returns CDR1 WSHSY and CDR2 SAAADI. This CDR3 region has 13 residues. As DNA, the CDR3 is TGCGACAGCAGTGAGTTAGCGGGAAGCACCATATATTTT. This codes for CDSSELAGSTIYF.

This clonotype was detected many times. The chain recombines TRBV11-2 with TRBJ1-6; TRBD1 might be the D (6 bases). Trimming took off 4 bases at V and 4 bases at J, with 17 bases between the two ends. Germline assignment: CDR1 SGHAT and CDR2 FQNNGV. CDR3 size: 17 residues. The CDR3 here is CASSSMQGSPYNSPLHF. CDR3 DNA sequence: TGTGCCAGCAGCTCAATGCAGGGGTCCCCTTATAATTCACCCCTCCACTTT.

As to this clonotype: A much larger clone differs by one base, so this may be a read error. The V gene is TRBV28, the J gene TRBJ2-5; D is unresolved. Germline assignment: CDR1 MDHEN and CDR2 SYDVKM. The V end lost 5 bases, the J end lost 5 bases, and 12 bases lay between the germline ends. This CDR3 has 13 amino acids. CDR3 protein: CASSTPGWETQYF. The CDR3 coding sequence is TGTGCCAGCAGTACCCCGGGTTGGGAGACCCAGTACTTC.

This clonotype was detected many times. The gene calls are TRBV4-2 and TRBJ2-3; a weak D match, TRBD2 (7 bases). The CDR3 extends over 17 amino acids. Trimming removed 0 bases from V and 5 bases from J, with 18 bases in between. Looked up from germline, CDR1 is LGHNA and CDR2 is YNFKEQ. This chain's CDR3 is CASSQEGPGGRIDTQYF. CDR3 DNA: TGTGCCAGCAGCCAAGAGGGGCCGGGGGGCCGAATAGATACGCAGTATTTT.

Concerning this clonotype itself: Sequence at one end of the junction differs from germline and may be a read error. The CDR3 sequence is CASSVTGTSGPTYEQYF. The CDR3 DNA sequence: TGTGCCAGCAGCGTAACCGGGACTAGCGGTCCTACCTACGAGCAGTACTTC. This chain uses TRBV5-1 with TRBJ2-7; TRBD2 matches at 11 bases. The CDR3 is 17 amino acids. Germline CDR1 is SGHRS and CDR2 is YFSETQ.

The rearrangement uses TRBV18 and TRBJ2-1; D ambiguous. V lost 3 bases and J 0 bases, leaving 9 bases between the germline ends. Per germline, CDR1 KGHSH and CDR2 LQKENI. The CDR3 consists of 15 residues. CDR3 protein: CASSPRQSSYNEQFF. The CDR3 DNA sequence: TGTGCCAGCTCACCTAGGCAGAGCTCCTACAATGAGCAGTTCTTC.